The next 25 T cell receptor beta chains were all read from a single sample in a study of OX40 agonist ivuxolimab in advanced cancers. Libraries were prepared through the immunoSEQ multiplex PCR assay. What TCRdb holds here is the immuneACCESS table cut down to in-frame rearrangements. Part of the clones is not present; checked against another copy, under half of the missing clones reflect an unresolved V gene, and the others are unexplained. The sample records 70,000 or so clones, approximately 90% of which are singletons. The top ten clones comprise less than 0.6% of the sample. This specimen was CD4+ or CD8+ T cells sorted from blood, taken in a trial of the OX40 agonist ivuxolimab. Source of these receptors: an adult with an advanced solid tumor such as melanoma, head and neck, liver or kidney cancer.

The V call is TRBV11-2, the J call TRBJ1-5; D remains unclear. Germline V gene sequence: CDR1 SGHAT, CDR2 FQNNGV. The CDR3 contains 13 residues. V was trimmed by 2 bases and J by 3 bases, leaving 5 bases between them. CDR3 loop: CASSLNINQPQHF. As DNA, the CDR3 is TGTGCCAGCAGCTTAAATATCAATCAGCCCCAGCATTTT.

This clone turned up a few times. V usage is TRBV18 and J usage is TRBJ2-7; TRBD1 matches 8 bases. Losses at the gene ends were 5 bases for V and 1 base for J; bases not matched to a gene: 10. The CDR3 runs to 16 residues. The germline V gene encodes CDR1 KGHSH and CDR2 LQKENI. The DNA of the CDR3 is TGTGCCAGCTCATCGACCGGGACAGGTTTTTCCTACGAGCAGTACTTC. This gives the protein CASSSTGTGFSYEQYF.

The chain is built from TRBV5-4 and TRBJ2-3; D is unresolved. Per germline, CDR1 SGHNT and CDR2 YYREEE (reference sequence). Trimming left V 3 bases short and J 6 bases short, with 5 bases between. The CDR3 spans 11 residues. CDR3 DNA sequence: TGTGCCAGCAGCTACGGGGATACGCAGTATTTT. This codes for CASSYGDTQYF.

The V gene is TRBV18, the J gene TRBJ2-7, with TRBD2 matching 9 bases. CDR3 length equals 16 residues. Looked up from germline, CDR1 is KGHSH and CDR2 is LQKENI. The V and J ends lost 0 bases and 2 bases, in that order; junction bases with no gene match: 5. The CDR3 spells CASSPPWAGGAYEQYF. The CDR3 coding sequence is TGTGCCAGCTCACCACCGTGGGCGGGAGGGGCCTACGAGCAGTACTTC.

CDR3 amino acids: CASSPRLFSGANVLTF. In nucleotides, the CDR3 is TGTGCCAGCAGCCCTCGACTCTTTTCTGGGGCCAACGTCCTGACTTTC. V usage is TRBV4-2 and J usage is TRBJ2-6; D is ambiguous. The CDR3 extends over 16 amino acids. Germline CDR1 reads LGHNA; CDR2 reads YNFKEQ. V was pared by 4 bases and J by 1 base, with 11 bases between.

V usage is TRBV30 and J usage is TRBJ1-2; TRBD1 might be the D (6 bases). Germline-derived CDR1 and CDR2 are GTSNPN and SVGIG (reference sequence). This CDR3 contains 13 residues. Deletions cut 6 bases from V and 1 base from J, with 12 bases between. The CDR3 DNA sequence: TGTGCCTGTTCCGGGACACTTAACTATGGCTACACCTTC. This sequence encodes CACSGTLNYGYTF.

The chain recombines TRBV6-6 with TRBJ1-3; D is unresolved. The CDR3 spans 15 residues. V lost 4 bases to trimming and J lost 2 bases, with 12 bases between them. Looked up from germline, CDR1 is MNHNY and CDR2 is SVGAGI (reference sequence). The CDR3 nucleotides read TGTGCCAGCAGTTCGCGGACCCCGGCTGGAAACACCATATATTTT. Translated, it gives CASSSRTPAGNTIYF.

The V gene is TRBV7-2, the J gene TRBJ2-3, with unresolved D. The CDR3 is 11 amino acids. V lost 3 bases to trimming and J lost 5 bases, with 3 bases between them. Germline V gene data show CDR1 as SGHTA and CDR2 as FQGNSA. CDR3 sequence: CASSFIDTQYF. CDR3 DNA sequence: TGTGCCAGCAGCTTCATAGATACGCAGTATTTT.

The CDR3 bases are TGTGCCAGTAGTACCAGGGGAAGGGGCCGAACAGATACGCAGTATTTT. It is translated as CASSTRGRGRTDTQYF. The V call is TRBV19, the J call TRBJ2-3, with D perhaps matching TRBD1 (6 bases). CDR3 length: 16 residues. V dropped 4 bases and J dropped 3 bases, with 17 bases sitting between them. Germline loops: CDR1 LNHDA, CDR2 SQIVND (reference sequence).

This sequence joins TRBV11-3 and TRBJ2-2; D remains ambiguous. With 5 bases removed from V and 5 bases from J, the gap between germline ends came to 9 bases. The CDR3 loop spans 13 amino acids. CDR1 and CDR2 from the germline V gene are SGHNT and YENEEA. CDR3 nucleotide sequence: TGTGCCAGCAGCGCACACCGGACCGGGGAGCTGTTTTTT. It yields the protein CASSAHRTGELFF.

A single count supports this clone. The V gene is TRBV29-1, the J gene TRBJ2-1, with TRBD2 identical over 7 bases. This CDR3 is built from 16 residues. V shed 2 bases and J 0 bases; nucleotides not matched to a gene: 7. Germline V gene data show CDR1 as SQVTM and CDR2 as ANQGSEA. The CDR3 DNA follows: TGCAGCGTTGAACAGGGCGGCGGGAGCTCCTACAATGAGCAGTTCTTC. Encoded protein: CSVEQGGGSSYNEQFF.

The chain links TRBV28 to TRBJ1-2; D is perhaps TRBD1 (6 bases). This CDR3 region has 14 residues. Germline V gives CDR1 MDHEN, CDR2 SYDVKM. V was cut by 8 bases and J by 7 bases, with 20 bases left in between. This chain's CDR3 is CASGLEQGAFGYTF. CDR3 bases: TGTGCCAGCGGGCTAGAACAGGGTGCTTTTGGCTACACCTTC.

DNA for the CDR3: TGTGCCACTCAAAGGGGACAGGGGACCCACGAGCAGTACTTC. It yields the protein CATQRGQGTHEQYF. The chain joins TRBV19 to TRBJ2-7; 10 bases are shared with TRBD1. Germline CDR1 reads LNHDA; CDR2 reads SQIVND (reference sequence). The CDR3 consists of 14 residues. The V gene end was trimmed by 10 bases and the J gene end by 5 bases; junction bases not matched to a gene: 11. Full variable domain (remainder filled in from reference TRBV19 and TRBJ2-7): DGGITQSPKYLFRKEGQNVTLSCEQNLNHDAMYWYRQDPGQGLRLIYYSQIVNDFQKGDIAEGYSVSREKKESFPLTVTSAQKNPTAFYLCATQRGQGTHEQYFGPGTRLTVT.

The DNA for the CDR3 is TGTGCCAGCAAAAGCGGGAATGAAAAACTGTTTTTT. Its protein is CASKSGNEKLFF. J is TRBJ1-4 and V is TRBV28; D ambiguous. CDR1 MDHEN and CDR2 SYDVKM come from the germline V gene. The length of the CDR3 is 12 residues. V was trimmed by 7 bases and J by 5 bases, leaving 8 bases between them.

The chain recombines TRBV20-1 with TRBJ2-7; TRBD1 matches at 9 bases. The CDR3 is made up of 11 amino acids. Unmatched junction bases numbered 2, after V lost 6 bases and J lost 5 bases. CDR1 and CDR2 from the germline V gene are DFQATT and SNEGSKA (reference sequence). Here the CDR3 reads CSAGQGNEQYF. CDR3 nucleotides: TGCAGTGCCGGACAGGGGAACGAGCAGTACTTC.

The CDR3 region is CASSPRDREGAYGYTF. CDR3 nucleotides: TGCGCCAGCAGCCCCCGGGACAGGGAAGGGGCCTATGGCTACACCTTC. J is TRBJ1-2 and V is TRBV5-1, with TRBD1 matching 9 bases. Germline V lookup: CDR1 SGHRS, CDR2 YFSETQ. The CDR3 consists of 16 residues. The V and J ends lost 4 bases and 4 bases, in that order; junction bases with no gene match: 11.

The genes are TRBV6-6 and TRBJ1-4, with TRBD1 matching over 7 bases. This CDR3 has 13 residues. The germline V gene has CDR1 MNHNY and CDR2 SVGAGI (reference sequence). With 4 bases clipped from V and 10 bases from J, the junction kept 6 bases outside the gene matches. The CDR3 reads CASSSGQTGKLFF. The CDR3 DNA reads as TGTGCCAGCAGTTCGGGACAGACGGGAAAACTGTTTTTT.

The chain is built from TRBV7-9 and TRBJ1-2; perhaps TRBD1 as D (6 bases). Trimming took 1 base from V and 0 from J, leaving 9 bases between them. Germline CDR1 is SEHNR and CDR2 is FQNEAQ (reference sequence). The CDR3 length is 15 residues. CDR3 in amino acids: CASSLVGGANYGYTF. CDR3 nucleotide sequence: TGTGCCAGCAGCTTAGTAGGGGGAGCTAACTATGGCTACACCTTC.

The chain carries TRBV7-2 and TRBJ2-3, with TRBD2 matching 9 bases. The junction had 13 bases not matched to a gene; V was cut back by 5 bases and J by 4 bases. Germline CDR1 is SGHTA and CDR2 is FQGNSA. The CDR3 extends over 17 amino acids. The CDR3 reads CASSISGTSLTADTQYF. The CDR3 DNA is TGTGCCAGCAGCATATCCGGGACTAGCCTGACGGCAGATACGCAGTATTTT.

The chain links TRBV18 to TRBJ1-2, with TRBD1 matching over 9 bases. J lost 8 bases, V lost 3 bases, and 13 bases had no gene match. Per germline, CDR1 KGHSH and CDR2 LQKENI. The CDR3 runs 16 residues. The CDR3 DNA follows: TGTGCCAGCTCACCCCAAAGTCCCGGGACAGGGAACGGCTACACCTTC. Translating gives CASSPQSPGTGNGYTF.

The chain recombines TRBV5-6 with TRBJ2-3, with D possibly matching TRBD1 (5 bases). The germline V and J ends were trimmed by 2 bases and 4 bases, with 11 bases remaining between them. Germline V gene data show CDR1 as SGHDT and CDR2 as YYEEEE. The CDR3 is 14 amino acids. The CDR3 sequence is CASSLGVGPDTQYF. The CDR3, as DNA: TGTGCCAGCAGCTTAGGGGTGGGCCCAGATACGCAGTATTTT.

The chain joins TRBV4-3 to TRBJ1-2; D is perhaps TRBD1 (5 bases). Germline assignment: CDR1 LGHNA and CDR2 YSLEER. CDR3 length equals 17 residues. Trimming took 0 bases from V and 4 from J, leaving 18 bases between them. CDR3 sequence reads: CASSQEVNSGQIYGYTF. CDR3 in DNA: TGCGCCAGCAGCCAAGAGGTAAATTCAGGGCAGATCTATGGCTACACCTTC.

The chain recombines TRBV28 with TRBJ1-4, with 7 bases identical to TRBD1. Germline CDR1 and CDR2: MDHEN and SYDVKM. This CDR3 is built from 13 residues. Trimming took 6 bases from V and 7 from J; bases not matched to a gene: 5. Here the CDR3 reads CASSPGTAEKLFF. In DNA form, the CDR3 reads TGTGCCAGCAGCCCCGGGACAGCTGAAAAACTGTTTTTT.

The gene calls are TRBV5-6 and TRBJ2-2; D is perhaps TRBD2 (6 bases). Trimming pared 4 bases from V and 0 bases from J, leaving 19 bases between. This CDR3 is built from 18 residues. Per germline, CDR1 SGHDT and CDR2 YYEEEE. The CDR3 sequence: CASSPVPGLRANTGELFF. The CDR3 bases are TGTGCCAGCAGCCCCGTCCCGGGACTGCGGGCGAACACCGGGGAGCTGTTTTTT.

For this clone: Sequence at one end of the junction differs from germline and may be a read error. The rearrangement joins TRBV7-7 to TRBJ2-5; D may correspond to TRBD1 or TRBD2 (6 bases each). This CDR3 spans 16 amino acids. Germline V gene sequence: CDR1 SSHAT, CDR2 FNYEAQ (reference sequence). The CDR3 region is CASSLLGGKLQETQYF. The CDR3 DNA follows: TGTGCTAGCAGCTTACTGGGGGGCAAACTTCAAGAGACCCAGTACTTC. The whole variable domain, filled in from reference TRBV7-7 and TRBJ2-5, reads GAGVSQSPRYKVTKRGQDVTLRCDPISSHATLYWYQQALGQGPEFLTYFNYEAQPDKSGLPSDRFSAERPEGSISTLTIQRTEQRDSAMYRCASSLLGGKLQETQYFGPGTRLLVL.